This passage covers 31 T cell receptor beta chains from one sample sequenced in a study of Tregs in tolerant kidney transplant recipients. TCRdb's table, derived via immunoSEQ multiplex PCR, lists solely in-frame clones and lacks some. This repertoire includes some 15,000 clones. Recipients received nonmyeloablative bone marrow transplants from related graft donors, with transient mixed chimerism. Sequenced material: CD8+ T cells from blood (PBMCs), taken 6 months after the transplant. These receptors all come from a human patient who received a combined kidney and bone marrow transplant. Some of these T cells may belong to the graft donor.

CDR3: CASSLDSDNSPLFF. The part of the CDR3 DNA that was read is TGTGCCAGCAGCTTAGACAGTGATAATTCACCG. The gene calls are TRBV7-9 and TRBJ2-2; D is unresolved. The read stops 3 residues short of the end of the CDR3; the missing end is completed from the germline J gene. Germline V gene sequence: CDR1 SEHNR, CDR2 FQNEAQ (reference sequence). The CDR3 sequence is 14 residues long.

With regard to this clone: Coverage ceases 3 residues before the CDR3 finishes, and the germline J gene fills in the end. J is TRBJ2-7 and V is TRBV9; the match to TRBD2 covers 8 bases. Germline CDR1 and CDR2: SGDLS and YYNGEE. CDR3 size: 15 residues. The V segment lost 3 bases and the J segment 2 bases; nucleotides outside the gene matches: 7. CDR3 amino acids: CASSAGTSPTYEQYF. Partial CDR3 DNA: TGTGCCAGCAGCGCCGGGACTAGTCCGACCTACGAG.

About this clone: The missing CDR3 end, 3 residues past where the read stops, is filled in from the germline J gene. This chain joins TRBV7-2 and TRBJ2-7; TRBD2 agrees at 8 bases. The CDR3 loop spans 13 amino acids. The J segment lost 3 bases and the V segment lost 5 bases, leaving 3 bases of the junction unmatched. Germline V gives CDR1 SGHTA, CDR2 FQGNSA. CDR3 DNA (partial): TGTGCCAGCAGCACCGGGACTAGCTACGAG. Encoded protein: CASSTGTSYE. The entire CDR3 reads CASSTGTSYEQYF.

As for this clone: Coverage ceases 3 residues before the CDR3 finishes, and the germline J gene fills in the end. The chain carries TRBV19 and TRBJ2-3, with TRBD1 as a possible D gene (6 bases). Per germline, CDR1 LNHDA and CDR2 SQIVND (reference sequence). The CDR3 has 15 amino acids. Trimming removed 3 bases at V and 6 bases at J, with 16 bases between. CDR3 residues: CASSIGTSLGDTQYF. The part of the CDR3 DNA that was read is TGTGCCAGTAGTATCGGGACATCCCTTGGGGATACG.

Worth noting for this clone: The sequence runs out 3 residues before the end of the CDR3; the remainder is reconstructed from the germline J gene. The rearrangement joins TRBV7-9 to TRBJ1-1; TRBD1 aligns across 7 bases. Germline-derived CDR1 and CDR2 are SEHNR and FQNEAQ (reference sequence). This CDR3 has 13 residues. Losses at the gene ends were 3 bases for V and 6 bases for J; bases not matched to a gene: 4. Partial CDR3 DNA: TGTGCCAGCAGCTTGGAGGGACAGCCTGAA. It encodes CASSLEGQPE. The full CDR3 protein is CASSLEGQPEAFF.

As regards this clone: The CDR3 end is not reached by the read, which stops 3 residues before it; the germline J gene fills it in. V usage is TRBV11-2 and J usage is TRBJ2-5; 11 nucleotides match TRBD2. The J segment lost 7 bases and the V segment lost 5 bases, leaving 9 bases of the junction unmatched. Per germline, CDR1 SGHAT and CDR2 FQNNGV. This CDR3 has 15 residues. The CDR3 region is CASSLQTSGMGTQYF. CDR3 DNA (partial): TGTGCCAGCAGCCTCCAGACTAGCGGGATGGGGACC. The variable domain in full, completed from reference TRBV11-2 and TRBJ2-5, reads EAGVAQSPRYKIIEKRQSVAFWCNPISGHATLYWYQQILGQGPKLLIQFQNNGVVDDSQLPKDRFSAERLKGVDSTLKIQPAKLEDSAVYLCASSLQTSGMGTQYFGPGTRLLVL.

As for this clone: The read comes to an end 3 residues before the CDR3 does, leaving the germline J gene to fill in the end. The chain carries TRBV7-6 and TRBJ2-1, with 9 bases aligning to TRBD1. Germline values: CDR1 SGHVS, CDR2 FNYEAQ. V lost 5 bases, J lost 5 bases, and 4 bases stayed unmatched. The CDR3 totals 14 residues. CDR3 DNA (partial): TGTGCCAGCAGCCGGGACAGGGAACACAATGAG. Residues: CASSRDREHNE. The full-length CDR3 reads as CASSRDREHNEQFF.

CDR3 protein: CASSPTGGYEKLFF. The DNA read from the CDR3 is TGTGCCAGTAGCCCGACAGGGGGCTATGAAAAG. The chain employs TRBV19 and TRBJ2-2, with 10 bases identical to TRBD1. The observed sequence ends 3 residues before the CDR3 terminus, with the missing tail filled in from the germline J gene. CDR3 length: 14 amino acids. Germline V gene data show CDR1 as LNHDA and CDR2 as SQIVND (reference sequence).

A word on this clone: The missing CDR3 end, 3 residues past where the read stops, is filled in from the germline J gene. The chain has TRBV7-7 and TRBJ1-3, with D tentatively TRBD1 (5 bases). The V and J ends lost 4 bases and 2 bases respectively, with 15 bases between them. Germline CDR1 and CDR2: SSHAT and FNYEAQ (reference sequence). The CDR3 totals 16 residues. This CDR3 is CASSSSLGLAGNTIYF. The covered CDR3 bases are TGTGCCAGCAGCTCTAGTCTGGGGCTCGCTGGAAACACC.

Details on this clone: The CDR3 end is not reached by the read, which stops 3 residues before it; the germline J gene fills it in. This chain connects TRBV7-9 to TRBJ1-2; D gene uncertain. The CDR3 extends over 14 amino acids. CDR1 and CDR2 (germline): SEHNR, FQNEAQ (reference sequence). The V end lost 0 bases, the J end lost 5 bases, and 10 bases lay between the germline ends. Partial CDR3 DNA: TGTGCCAGCAGCTTAGCCGCCAGAAGTTATGGC. Translation gives CASSLAARSYG. The full CDR3 protein is CASSLAARSYGYTF.

On this clone itself: The read terminates 3 residues ahead of where the CDR3 ends, so the germline J gene completes it. The rearrangement joins TRBV11-2 to TRBJ2-7; 9 positions agree with TRBD2. With V trimmed by 4 bases and J by 0 bases, 4 bases remained unmatched. The germline gives CDR1 SGHAT, CDR2 FQNNGV. The CDR3 length is 15 residues. CDR3 bases read: TGTGCCAGCAGCTCACTAGCGGGCTTCTCCTACGAG. The encoded protein is CASSSLAGFSYE. The entire CDR3 is CASSSLAGFSYEQYF. Full variable domain (missing parts from reference TRBV11-2 and TRBJ2-7): EAGVAQSPRYKIIEKRQSVAFWCNPISGHATLYWYQQILGQGPKLLIQFQNNGVVDDSQLPKDRFSAERLKGVDSTLKIQPAKLEDSAVYLCASSSLAGFSYEQYFGPGTRLTVT.

CDR3 DNA (partial): TGTGCCAGCAGCTTGCCGGGACTAAGCAATGAG. Amino acid sequence: CASSLPGLSNE. The CDR3 in full is CASSLPGLSNEQFF. The genes are TRBV5-5 and TRBJ2-1; TRBD2 agrees at 7 bases. The missing CDR3 end, 3 residues past where the read stops, is filled in from the germline J gene. The CDR3 has 14 residues. V was clipped by 1 base and J by 6 bases; unmatched bases: 4. From germline, CDR1 is SGHKS and CDR2 YYEKEE (reference sequence).

As regards this clone: The missing CDR3 end, 3 residues past where the read stops, is filled in from the germline J gene. The rearrangement links TRBV20-1 to TRBJ2-3; unclear D gene. Germline values: CDR1 DFQATT, CDR2 SNEGSKA (reference sequence). With 1 base removed from V and 2 bases from J, the gap between germline ends came to 13 bases. The CDR3 covers 15 residues. This chain's CDR3 is CSARGPGENTDTQYF. Incomplete CDR3 DNA: TGCAGTGCTAGAGGTCCGGGTGAAAACACAGATACG.

The DNA read from the CDR3 is TGTGCCAGCACCCTTGTCGACAGGGTAGGAAACACC. This codes for CASTLVDRVGNT. The complete CDR3 reads CASTLVDRVGNTIYF. The chain combines TRBV7-9 with TRBJ1-3, with TRBD1 matching 7 bases. The CDR3 end is not reached by the read, which stops 3 residues before it; the germline J gene fills it in. This CDR3 contains 15 residues. Germline lookup yields CDR1 SEHNR and CDR2 FQNEAQ (reference sequence). The V gene end was trimmed by 7 bases and the J gene end by 4 bases; junction bases not matched to a gene: 10.

As to this clone: The CDR3 end lies 3 residues beyond the end of the read and is filled in from the germline J gene. The chain recombines TRBV11-3 with TRBJ2-7, with 9 bases lining up with TRBD1. V lost 5 bases to trimming and J lost 5 bases; unmatched junction nucleotides: 4. The CDR3 loop spans 13 amino acids. CDR1 is SGHNT, CDR2 YENEEA, per germline. The CDR3: CASSARDRDEQYF. The covered CDR3 bases are TGTGCCAGCAGCGCTAGGGACAGGGACGAG.

A remark on this clone: The read halts 3 residues ahead of the CDR3 end, with the missing end drawn from the germline J gene. The chain is built from TRBV6-4 and TRBJ2-2; D not resolved. The V gene's germline CDR1 is MRHNA and CDR2 SNTAGT. Trimming pared 6 bases from V and 0 bases from J, leaving 5 bases between. The CDR3 length is 13 residues. CDR3 bases read: TGTGCCAGCAGAGCACCGAACACCGGGGAG. This encodes CASRAPNTGE. The full CDR3 is CASRAPNTGELFF.

Concerning this clone: The CDR3 goes on 3 residues after the read ends, and that part is filled in from the germline J gene. This chain connects TRBV30 to TRBJ2-7; D gene uncertain. Trimming removed 7 bases from V and 4 bases from J, with 14 bases in between. This CDR3 is built from 12 residues. Germline CDR1 is GTSNPN and CDR2 is SVGIG (reference sequence). The sequenced CDR3 bases are TGTGCCTCCGACACGTACTCATACGAG. Translating gives CASDTYSYE. In full, the CDR3 is CASDTYSYEQYF.

The CDR3 bases that were read are TGTGCCAGCAGAGACACAGTTGAA. Protein sequence: CASRDTVE. The entire CDR3 protein is CASRDTVEAFF. The chain carries TRBV28 and TRBJ1-1; D gene unclear. The read ends 3 residues shy of where the CDR3 ends; the end is completed using the germline J gene. This CDR3 spans 11 amino acids. V was clipped by 6 bases and J by 7 bases, with 9 bases between them. Looked up from germline, CDR1 is MDHEN and CDR2 is SYDVKM.

A remark on this clone: The read finishes 3 residues shy of the CDR3 end, and the germline J gene is used to complete it. The chain links TRBV2 to TRBJ2-3; 10 bases are a match to TRBD2. After removal of 3 bases from V and 0 bases from J, the junction contained 12 bases not matched to a gene. Germline-derived CDR1 and CDR2 are SNHLY and FYNNEI. The CDR3 is 19 amino acids. The covered CDR3 bases are TGTGCCAGCAGTGACCCAGCGGGAGGGCCTACAACCAGCACAGATACG. It codes for CASSDPAGGPTTSTDT. The complete CDR3 reads CASSDPAGGPTTSTDTQYF.

A note on this clone: The read halts 3 residues ahead of the CDR3 end, with the missing end drawn from the germline J gene. The chain combines TRBV7-8 with TRBJ2-3, with 8 bases that match TRBD2. From germline, CDR1 is SGHVS and CDR2 FQNEAQ. The CDR3 has 16 residues. The CDR3 sequence is CASSLAAGGYQETQYF. The DNA read from the CDR3 is TGTGCCAGCAGCTTAGCGGCGGGAGGATACCAAGAGACG.

On this clone: The DNA ends 3 residues before the CDR3 does, and the rest of the CDR3 is filled in from the germline J gene. V is TRBV19 and J is TRBJ1-1, with D perhaps TRBD1 (6 bases). The germline CDR1 and CDR2 sequences are LNHDA and SQIVND (reference sequence). V lost 8 bases, J lost 5 bases, and 15 bases lay in between. The CDR3 runs 13 residues. The CDR3 DNA, read in part, is TGTGCCAGTGCTGGGGGCTCGGGGACTGAA. Translation gives CASAGGSGTE. The entire CDR3 protein is CASAGGSGTEAFF.

Concerning this clone: The read halts 3 residues ahead of the CDR3 end, with the missing end drawn from the germline J gene. The rearrangement joins TRBV28 to TRBJ2-7; a weak D match, TRBD2 (6 bases). This CDR3 spans 11 amino acids. Germline CDR1 reads MDHEN; CDR2 reads SYDVKM. CDR3 amino acids: CAAGGYHEQYF. The sequenced CDR3 bases are TGTGCAGCGGGCGGATACCACGAG.

With respect to this clone: The junction does not match germline at one end; this may be a read error. With the read ending 3 residues before the CDR3 end, the germline J gene is used to fill in that end. The V call is TRBV20-1, the J call TRBJ2-3; D is undetermined. The CDR3 is 15 amino acids. Per the germline V gene, CDR1 is DFQATT and CDR2 is SNEGSKA (reference sequence). The chain's CDR3 is CSARSVTLDPETQYF. CDR3 DNA, as far as it was read: TGCAGTGCTAGATCAGTGACCCTAGACCCAGAGACG.

As for this clone: Coverage ceases 3 residues before the CDR3 finishes, and the germline J gene fills in the end. The chain combines TRBV19 with TRBJ1-5, with TRBD1 matching 7 bases. The CDR3 has 15 residues. Per the germline V gene, CDR1 is LNHDA and CDR2 is SQIVND (reference sequence). The J segment lost 0 bases and the V segment lost 10 bases, leaving 9 bases of the junction unmatched. The CDR3 bases that were read are TGTGCCATTAGCTGGGGACAGCTTAGCAATCAGCCC. This encodes CAISWGQLSNQP. The full CDR3 sequence reads CAISWGQLSNQPQHF.

To note about this clone: The read gets to within 3 residues of the CDR3 end, and the germline J gene fills in the rest. The chain carries TRBV7-2 and TRBJ2-5, with D tentatively TRBD1 (5 bases). V lost 3 bases, J lost 3 bases, and 14 bases lay in between. The CDR3 is made up of 15 amino acids. Per the germline V gene, CDR1 is SGHTA and CDR2 is FQGNSA. The CDR3 spells CASSFSRVGEETQYF. The CDR3 DNA, read in part, is TGTGCCAGCAGCTTCTCCAGGGTCGGAGAAGAGACC.

Comment on this clone: From the germline J gene comes the end of the CDR3, since the read stops 3 residues before it. This chain connects TRBV19 to TRBJ1-2; D not resolved. CDR3 length: 14 amino acids. Germline lookup yields CDR1 LNHDA and CDR2 SQIVND (reference sequence). The CDR3 DNA, read in part, is TGTGCCAGTAGTATCCCAACAGCGGCCCTGGGC. Translation gives CASSIPTAALG. The entire CDR3 is CASSIPTAALGYTF.

As to this clone: Read sequence stops 3 residues before the CDR3 end, and the germline J gene provides the missing end. The genes are TRBV11-2 and TRBJ2-3, with 8 positions matching TRBD1. CDR1 is SGHAT and CDR2 is FQNNGV in the germline V gene. This CDR3 comprises 15 residues. The junction had 7 bases not matched to a gene; V was cut back by 5 bases and J by 3 bases. The sequenced part of the CDR3 DNA is TGTGCCAGCAGCGTCATACAGGGGGTGACAGATACG. Protein product: CASSVIQGVTDT. The entire CDR3 reads CASSVIQGVTDTQYF.

On this clone: The read gets to within 3 residues of the CDR3 end, and the germline J gene fills in the rest. J is TRBJ1-2 and V is TRBV7-6; 11 bases match TRBD1. CDR1 is SGHVS and CDR2 is FNYEAQ in the germline V gene. The J segment lost 3 bases and the V segment lost 5 bases, leaving 11 bases of the junction unmatched. The CDR3 sequence is 17 residues long. Partial CDR3 DNA: TGTGCCAGCAGCGGACGGGACAGGGGGTTAGGGGACTATGGC. The encoded protein is CASSGRDRGLGDYG. The whole CDR3 protein is CASSGRDRGLGDYGYTF.

Concerning this clone itself: The missing CDR3 end, 3 residues past where the read stops, is filled in from the germline J gene. The chain employs TRBV5-5 and TRBJ1-2; weak D call: TRBD1 (6 bases). The CDR3 loop spans 14 amino acids. The V gene's germline CDR1 is SGHKS and CDR2 YYEKEE (reference sequence). V lost 5 bases and J lost 1, with 12 bases in between. CDR3: CASSLLDSNYGYTF. The part of the CDR3 DNA that was read is TGTGCCAGCAGTTTGTTGGACAGTAACTATGGC.

Partial CDR3 DNA: TGTGCCAGCAGCTTAAATACCGCAAGGCCC. It codes for CASSLNTARP. The full CDR3 is CASSLNTARPLHF. The genes are TRBV7-8 and TRBJ1-6, with D hard to call. With the read ending 3 residues before the CDR3 end, the germline J gene is used to fill in that end. Germline assignment: CDR1 SGHVS and CDR2 FQNEAQ. The CDR3 extends over 13 amino acids.

For this clone: Read data end 3 residues before the CDR3 end; the end is taken from the germline J gene. This chain connects TRBV30 to TRBJ2-4, with D perhaps assigned TRBD1 or TRBD2 (5 bases each). This CDR3 has 15 amino acids. Per germline, CDR1 GTSNPN and CDR2 SVGIG (reference sequence). The DNA read from the CDR3 is TGTGCCTGGAGTGTAGCAGGGATTAAGGAGGATGGT. Encoded protein: CAWSVAGIKEDG. The full-length CDR3 reads as CAWSVAGIKEDGQYF.